What follows are 28 T cell receptor beta chains derived from one specimen sequenced in a study of PD-L1 blockade in urothelial cancer. This sample's time point: pretreatment peripheral blood. The assay was immunoSEQ multiplex PCR, and TCRdb's table has in-frame clones only and misses some. Among about 79,000 clones listed, approximately 83% were seen once. The material was PBMCs, obtained around atezolizumab (anti-PD-L1) treatment. The receptors shown here come from a man aged 60-69 years with urothelial cancer.

The rearrangement uses TRBV7-2 and TRBJ2-7; D perhaps matches TRBD2 (6 bases). Germline V gives CDR1 SGHTA, CDR2 FQGNSA. CDR3 size: 14 residues. Trimming left V 3 bases short and J 3 bases short, with 12 bases between. The CDR3 region has the DNA TGTGCCAGCAGCTTCGACCACGGGGGCTACGAGCAGTACTTC. Amino acids: CASSFDHGGYEQYF. Using reference TRBV7-2 and TRBJ2-7 for the parts outside the CDR3, the full variable domain is GAGVSQSPSNKVTEKGKDVELRCDPISGHTALYWYRQSLGQGLEFLIYFQGNSAPDKSGLPSDRFSAERTGGSVSTLTIQRTQQEDSAVYLCASSFDHGGYEQYFGPGTRLTVT.

This sequence joins TRBV5-6 and TRBJ2-7; D gene ambiguous. Germline V gives CDR1 SGHDT, CDR2 YYEEEE. The CDR3 totals 13 residues. The V end was cut by 4 bases, the J end by 7 bases, with 15 bases between. CDR3 DNA sequence: TGTGCCAGCAGCCTCCCCTTTAACGGGGAGCAGTACTTC. It encodes CASSLPFNGEQYF.

The chain links TRBV6-1 to TRBJ1-1; D unresolved. Germline CDR1 is MNHNS and CDR2 is SASEGT. V was shortened by 0 bases and J by 3 bases, with 8 bases between the two germline ends. CDR3 length: 14 residues. CDR3 coding DNA: TGTGCCAGCAGTGAAGCTCTAGATGACACTGAAGCTTTCTTT. Its protein product is CASSEALDDTEAFF.

The chain employs TRBV5-1 and TRBJ2-1; 8 positions match TRBD1. This CDR3 is 15 amino acids long. Per the germline V gene, CDR1 is SGHRS and CDR2 is YFSETQ. With V trimmed by 4 bases and J by 1 base, 4 bases remained unmatched. CDR3 sequence reads: CASSNGQGSYNEQFF. The CDR3 DNA is TGCGCCAGCAGCAACGGACAGGGTTCCTACAATGAGCAGTTCTTC.

The chain couples TRBV6-1 to TRBJ1-4; 7 nucleotides agree with TRBD1. Germline CDR1 MNHNS, CDR2 SASEGT. With V trimmed by 6 bases and J by 5 bases, 6 bases remained unmatched. The CDR3 totals 14 residues. The CDR3 DNA follows: TGTGCCAGCAGCGAGGGACAGACGAATGAAAAACTGTTTTTT. This sequence encodes CASSEGQTNEKLFF.

The genes are TRBV11-2 and TRBJ1-2, with unresolved D. Germline V lookup: CDR1 SGHAT, CDR2 FQNNGV. CDR3 size: 17 residues. V gave up 5 bases and J gave up 5 bases, with 24 bases separating them. The CDR3 sequence: CASSQREVATSGYGYTF. CDR3 in DNA: TGTGCCAGCAGCCAAAGGGAGGTGGCCACCTCGGGGTATGGCTACACCTTC.

The J gene is TRBJ2-3, the V gene TRBV7-9; 10 bases line up with TRBD1. Trimming cost V 6 bases and J 3 bases; bases outside gene matches: 6. The CDR3 sequence is 15 residues long. Looked up from germline, CDR1 is SEHNR and CDR2 is FQNEAQ (reference sequence). CDR3 sequence reads: CASRSGQGKTDTQYF. The CDR3 DNA sequence: TGTGCCAGCAGATCGGGACAGGGGAAAACAGATACGCAGTATTTT.

In its sample, this clone was seen once. The identical CDR3 is also encoded by other nucleotide sequences in the sample. The CDR3 DNA follows: TGTGCCAGCTCACCGGGGACAGGGAGCTACGAGCAGTACTTC. Translation: CASSPGTGSYEQYF. The chain has TRBV18 and TRBJ2-7; 9 positions agree with TRBD1. Germline CDR1 reads KGHSH; CDR2 reads LQKENI. CDR3 size: 14 residues. Losses at the gene ends were 3 bases for V and 3 bases for J; bases not matched to a gene: 3.

The V call is TRBV29-1, the J call TRBJ2-1; TRBD1 might be the D (6 bases). Germline V gene data show CDR1 as SQVTM and CDR2 as ANQGSEA. The CDR3 runs 13 residues. Trimming pared 7 bases from V and 4 bases from J, leaving 14 bases between. CDR3 DNA: TGCAGCGGATCCGGGACAAGATACAATGAGCAGTTCTTC. Its protein product is CSGSGTRYNEQFF.

The V call is TRBV7-6, the J call TRBJ1-1; 8 bases match TRBD1. With V trimmed by 5 bases and J by 1 base, 3 bases remained unmatched. This CDR3 is 14 amino acids long. Germline lookup yields CDR1 SGHVS and CDR2 FNYEAQ. The CDR3 here is CASSIQGENTEAFF. CDR3 in DNA: TGTGCCAGCAGCATACAGGGGGAGAACACTGAAGCTTTCTTT. Together with reference TRBV7-6 and TRBJ1-1, the CDR3 gives the full variable domain: GAGVSQSPRYKVTKRGQDVALRCDPISGHVSLYWYRQALGQGPEFLTYFNYEAQQDKSGLPNDRFSAERPEGSISTLTIQRTEQRDSAMYRCASSIQGENTEAFFGQGTRLTVV.

Turning to this clone: The junction and the germline gene differ at one end; a read error may be behind it. The chain has TRBV7-7 and TRBJ2-1, with 9 positions matching TRBD1. Germline values: CDR1 SSHAT, CDR2 FNYEAQ (reference sequence). CDR3 length equals 16 residues. The CDR3 protein is CASSPDGTGSFYEQFF. The CDR3 nucleotides read TGTGCTAGCAGCCCAGACGGGACAGGGTCCTTCTATGAGCAGTTCTTC.

The V and J genes are TRBV28 and TRBJ1-6; 8 bases fit TRBD1. The CDR3 loop spans 13 amino acids. The J segment lost 8 bases and the V segment lost 6 bases, leaving 3 bases of the junction unmatched. The germline V gene encodes CDR1 MDHEN and CDR2 SYDVKM. The CDR3 sequence is CASRGQGDSPLHF. CDR3 DNA: TGTGCCAGCAGAGGACAGGGCGATTCACCCCTCCACTTT. The full variable domain, in which reference TRBV28 and TRBJ1-6 provide the parts outside the CDR3, is DVKVTQSSRYLVKRTGEKVFLECVQDMDHENMFWYRQDPGLGLRLIYFSYDVKMKEKGDIPEGYSVSREKKERFSLILESASTNQTSMYLCASRGQGDSPLHFGNGTRLTVT.

This chain joins TRBV27 and TRBJ1-6; D unclear. The germline V and J ends were trimmed by 3 bases and 6 bases, with 3 bases remaining between them. This CDR3 spans 12 amino acids. From germline, CDR1 is MNHEY and CDR2 SMNVEV (reference sequence). The CDR3 DNA sequence: TGTGCCAGCAGTTTCAGTAATTCACCCCTCCACTTT. Translated, it gives CASSFSNSPLHF.

This chain links TRBV9 with TRBJ2-3; D may be TRBD2 (6 bases). The length of the CDR3 is 17 residues. Trimming stripped 4 bases from V and 0 bases from J, with 18 bases between. CDR1 and CDR2 from the germline V gene are SGDLS and YYNGEE. The CDR3 protein is CASSPDFSGRSTDTQYF. For the CDR3, the DNA is TGTGCCAGCAGCCCGGACTTCTCCGGGAGAAGCACAGATACGCAGTATTTT.

The rearrangement joins TRBV13 to TRBJ1-3; 8 bases line up with TRBD1. Unmatched junction bases numbered 7, after V lost 5 bases and J lost 4 bases. Germline V gene sequence: CDR1 PRHDT, CDR2 FYEKMQ (reference sequence). This CDR3 is 15 amino acids long. CDR3 sequence (DNA): TGTGCCAGCAGCAGGGGACAGGCACAAGGAAACACCATATATTTT. This gives the protein CASSRGQAQGNTIYF. Supplemented by reference TRBV13 and TRBJ1-3, the full variable domain reads AAGVIQSPRHLIKEKRETATLKCYPIPRHDTVYWYQQGPGQDPQFLISFYEKMQSDKGSIPDRFSAQQFSDYHSELNMSSLELGDSALYFCASSRGQAQGNTIYFGEGSWLTVV.

The gene calls are TRBV18 and TRBJ1-2; 8 bases line up with TRBD1. The V gene's germline CDR1 is KGHSH and CDR2 LQKENI. The CDR3 is 12 amino acids. V lost 5 bases and J lost 6; bases outside the gene matches: 2. The CDR3 loop is CASSTGGNGYTF. The CDR3 bases are TGTGCCAGCTCAACAGGGGGTAATGGCTACACCTTC.

This chain links TRBV29-1 with TRBJ2-7; TRBD1 might be the D (6 bases). V was pared by 7 bases and J by 12 bases, with 19 bases between. Germline CDR1 SQVTM, CDR2 ANQGSEA. CDR3 length: 11 residues. The CDR3 bases are TGCAGCGCCGGCGGTCAGGGGCAGCGGTACTTC. Residues: CSAGGQGQRYF.

This clone has only one observation. The J gene is TRBJ1-2, the V gene TRBV4-1; 9 nucleotides match TRBD1. CDR3 length: 13 amino acids. The germline CDR1 and CDR2 sequences are MGHRA and YSYEKL. Losses at the gene ends were 2 bases for V and 8 bases for J; bases not matched to a gene: 3. In DNA form, the CDR3 reads TGCGCCAGCAGCCAACGGGACAGGGAAGGCTACACCTTC. It specifies CASSQRDREGYTF.

V usage is TRBV9 and J usage is TRBJ2-2; 7 positions match TRBD1. The V segment lost 6 bases and the J segment 2 bases; nucleotides outside the gene matches: 4. The CDR3 contains 14 residues. CDR1 and CDR2 (germline): SGDLS, YYNGEE. CDR3 amino acids: CASTRDSNTGELFF. CDR3 bases: TGTGCCAGCACCCGGGACAGTAACACCGGGGAGCTGTTTTTT. The entire variable domain, with the rest obtained from reference TRBV9 and TRBJ2-2, is as follows: DSGVTQTPKHLITATGQRVTLRCSPRSGDLSVYWYQQSLDQGLQFLIQYYNGEERAKGNILERFSAQQFPDLHSELNLSSLELGDSALYFCASTRDSNTGELFFGEGSRLTVL.

The rearrangement uses TRBV5-1 and TRBJ2-5, with TRBD2 identical over 15 bases. CDR1 is SGHRS, CDR2 YFSETQ, per germline. The CDR3 consists of 17 residues. Trimming at V came to 4 bases and at J to 1 base, leaving 5 bases not matched to a gene. The CDR3 region is CASSPGLAGGFQETQYF. The CDR3 DNA reads TGCGCCAGCAGCCCGGGACTAGCGGGGGGCTTCCAAGAGACCCAGTACTTC. The whole variable domain, remainder taken from reference TRBV5-1 and TRBJ2-5, is KAGVTQTPRYLIKTRGQQVTLSCSPISGHRSVSWYQQTPGQGLQFLFEYFSETQRNKGNFPGRFSGRQFSNSRSEMNVSTLELGDSALYLCASSPGLAGGFQETQYFGPGTRLLVL.

The V and J genes are TRBV7-2 and TRBJ1-2; 8 bases are a match to TRBD1. CDR1 and CDR2 (germline): SGHTA, FQGNSA. Trimming cost V 3 bases and J 10 bases; bases outside gene matches: 4. CDR3 length equals 12 residues. DNA of the CDR3: TGTGCCAGCAGCTTCCAGGGGGCAGACTACACCTTC. Its translation: CASSFQGADYTF.

This chain joins TRBV2 and TRBJ1-4; 7 bases line up with TRBD1. CDR3 length: 16 residues. V lost 0 bases and J lost 5; bases outside the gene matches: 6. The germline V gene encodes CDR1 SNHLY and CDR2 FYNNEI. This chain's CDR3 is CASSEAIPGQNEKLFF. The CDR3, as DNA: TGTGCCAGCAGTGAAGCAATACCGGGACAGAATGAAAAACTGTTTTTT.

The rearrangement links TRBV29-1 to TRBJ2-5; 7 bases match TRBD2. The germline CDR1 and CDR2 sequences are SQVTM and ANQGSEA. V lost 3 bases and J lost 6; bases outside the gene matches: 4. CDR3 size: 12 residues. The CDR3 loop is CSVEKGGQTQYF. The CDR3 nucleotides are TGCAGCGTTGAGAAGGGAGGGCAGACCCAGTACTTC.

The rearrangement links TRBV19 to TRBJ1-1, with 7 positions matching TRBD1. This CDR3 spans 14 amino acids. Germline lookup yields CDR1 LNHDA and CDR2 SQIVND (reference sequence). The J segment lost 1 base and the V segment lost 8 bases, leaving 7 bases of the junction unmatched. The CDR3 DNA sequence: TGTGCCAGTGCTGACAGGGTCCCGAACACTGAAGCTTTCTTT. It is translated as CASADRVPNTEAFF.

V is TRBV9 and J is TRBJ2-2, with D hard to call. The CDR3 contains 15 residues. Trimming shortened V by 0 bases and J by 6 bases, and 12 bases separated the two germline ends. The germline V gene has CDR1 SGDLS and CDR2 YYNGEE. CDR3 in amino acids: CASSVDAGSAGELFF. DNA for the CDR3: TGTGCCAGCAGCGTAGACGCAGGTTCCGCCGGGGAGCTGTTTTTT.

CDR3 sequence: CASKQGQGRTEAFF. The CDR3 DNA reads TGTGCCAGCAAGCAAGGACAGGGTCGCACTGAAGCTTTCTTT. This sequence joins TRBV6-5 and TRBJ1-1; TRBD1 matches at 8 bases. This CDR3 spans 14 amino acids. CDR1 is MNHEY and CDR2 is SVGAGI in the germline V gene. After removal of 7 bases from V and 4 bases from J, the junction contained 8 bases not matched to a gene.

This clone was recorded once. The chain combines TRBV28 with TRBJ1-6; D is unclear. Trimming took 6 bases from V and 9 from J, leaving 15 bases between them. The CDR3 totals 14 residues. CDR1 is MDHEN, CDR2 SYDVKM, per germline. CDR3: CASRLTVVGSPLHF. The CDR3 DNA reads as TGTGCCAGCAGACTCACCGTAGTCGGTTCACCCCTCCACTTT.

In the case of this clone: At one boundary the junction diverges from the germline segment, which might be a read error. The rearrangement links TRBV7-7 to TRBJ2-5; D is possibly TRBD1 (6 bases). The CDR3 contains 14 residues. In germline, CDR1 is SSHAT, CDR2 FNYEAQ (reference sequence). CDR3 coding DNA: TGTGCTAGCAGCTTAGGAGCAGGGGCAGAGACCCAGTACTTC. Protein: CASSLGAGAETQYF.